The 5 T cell receptor beta chains listed next were all sequenced from one sample in a study of cytomegalovirus exposure and HLA in healthy donors. PCR used 60 Vbeta primers and 13 Jbeta primers. Sequencing used immunoSEQ multiplex PCR; TCRdb keeps in-frame clones, though not all of them. The table lists more than 200,000 clones, 82% of them singletons. Sequencing input: PBMCs. The receptors derive from a middle-aged man in good health and CMV-seropositive.

The table lists this clone with a few counts. V gene TRBV19 combines with J gene TRBJ2-7, with 7 nucleotides matching TRBD1. Looked up from germline, CDR1 is LNHDA and CDR2 is SQIVND (reference sequence). V was pared by 6 bases and J by 2 bases, with 4 bases of the junction left unmatched. The CDR3 length is 13 residues. The CDR3 DNA reads as TGTGCCAGTAGCCCCGGGACAGCCTACGAGCAGTACGTC. This codes for CASSPGTAYEQYV.

The chain uses TRBV19 and TRBJ2-7; 9 nucleotides match TRBD1. In germline, CDR1 is LNHDA, CDR2 SQIVND (reference sequence). CDR3 size: 15 residues. J gave up 1 base and V 5 bases, and 6 bases lay outside the gene matches. CDR3 residues: CASSPGQGWSYEQYF. The CDR3 DNA reads as TGTGCCAGTAGTCCAGGACAGGGGTGGTCCTACGAGCAGTACTTC.

The V call is TRBV19, the J call TRBJ2-2, with a possible D match to TRBD1 (6 bases). Deletions cut 2 bases from V and 3 bases from J, with 7 bases between. The CDR3 has 14 amino acids. Germline values: CDR1 LNHDA, CDR2 SQIVND (reference sequence). CDR3 bases: TGTGCCAGTAGTATAACAGGGTACACCGGGGAGCTGTTTTTT. This encodes CASSITGYTGELFF. Full variable domain (outside the CDR3, taken from reference TRBV19 and TRBJ2-2): DGGITQSPKYLFRKEGQNVTLSCEQNLNHDAMYWYRQDPGQGLRLIYYSQIVNDFQKGDIAEGYSVSREKKESFPLTVTSAQKNPTAFYLCASSITGYTGELFFGEGSRLTVL.

The V call is TRBV19, the J call TRBJ2-7; 9 bases fit TRBD2. This CDR3 contains 14 residues. In germline, CDR1 is LNHDA, CDR2 SQIVND (reference sequence). Germline trimming cut 4 bases from V and 2 bases from J; bases unmatched to any gene: 3. CDR3 sequence: CASSTAGGPYEQYF. CDR3 sequence (DNA): TGTGCCAGTAGTACAGCGGGAGGCCCCTACGAGCAGTACTTC.

About this clone: The sample carries other DNA sequences with the same CDR3. This sequence joins TRBV5-1 and TRBJ1-5, with no clear D. CDR3 length: 14 amino acids. The V gene lost 0 bases and the J gene lost 2 bases, with 6 bases spanning the gap. Germline values: CDR1 SGHRS, CDR2 YFSETQ. The CDR3 coding sequence is TGCGCCAGCAGCTTGGACAGTGGCAATCAGCCCCAGCATTTT. It encodes CASSLDSGNQPQHF.